This section outlines one T cell receptor (beta chain) sequence together with its context. Its antigen remains undetermined. It has no much larger one-base neighbor in the sample; base qualities were not kept. Each donor gave one peripheral blood draw, averaging roughly 100 mL, which was collected into heparinised tubes. A BD FACSAria II was used to sort naive, central memory, regulatory and stem cell-like memory CD4+ T cells with a panel that included CD45RO, CCR7, CD25, CD127, CD95 and CD27. Every sorted population had a purity above 95%. Right away, PBMCs were isolated by Lymphoprep density gradient centrifugation and were stained directly, with no culture step. Samples were stained and sorted in pairs, with one healthy donor and one patient per experiment, so that batch effects were minimized. Looking up the germline V gene yields CDR1 MDHEN and CDR2 SYDVKM. From the cysteine through the phenylalanine, the CDR3 covers 15 amino acids. Only the CDR3 part of the read is kept: 45 bases, read in frame from the first base. Ends trimmed: V by 2 bases, J by 8 bases; bases unmatched to a gene: 7.

The data belong to a study of beta chain features in type 1 diabetes (dated 2018 in TCRdb). Background for the entire study: Patients and healthy donors did not differ in mean age, gender distribution, total cell number or subset yield. A total of 100 million to 110 million sorted cells were examined across all samples, and a strong correlation was observed between cell number per subset and RNA yield. The study compared TCRB repertoires of sorted circulating CD4+ T cell subsets between recently diagnosed type 1 diabetes patients and matched healthy donors. Whereas all 30 or so donors provided naive and central memory subsets, regulatory and stem cell-like memory subsets were isolated from just 8 patients and roughly 8 healthy donors. General findings and caveats noted by the study authors: Naive, central memory and regulatory TCRB repertoires appeared to be more alike among patients than among healthy donors. Because small numbers of individuals were included in the HLA sub-analyses, any influence of HLA type on TCRB rearrangement was left unresolved. At VDJ recombination sites, patients with type 1 diabetes made fewer insertions and deleted more nucleotides, a pattern implying thymic rearrangement abnormalities. Because cDNA rather than genomic DNA was sequenced, highly expressing activated cells could have been over-represented, although no difference in activation and CD3 levels was found between groups. In all four CD4+ subsets, TCRB CDR3 length was moderately but significantly shorter in type 1 diabetes patients. PCR might favor shorter templates, but patient and control samples were amplified and corrected together, so any skew would affect both groups equally.

The entire isolated RNA was reverse transcribed using the High Capacity cDNA Reverse Transcription Kit, and thus expressed TCRB transcripts were sequenced. Naive, central memory and regulatory T cell samples underwent deep immunoSEQ sequencing, averaging roughly 3.3 million total reads per sample. After sorted cells were lysed in RLT buffer, RNA was extracted with DNase-treated RNeasy Micro or Mini kits, with the choice depending on cell number. To prevent cross-contamination, every cell subset was processed on its own, while patient and healthy donor samples were processed together. The immunoSEQ multiplex PCR was used to amplify TCRB sequences from cDNA, yielding 87-bp fragments that span the CDR3 region. Sequencing of the amplicons was done on the Illumina HiSeq platform. Processing in the source paper ran as follows. Synthetic template baselines were used to correct PCR bias computationally, reads within Hamming distance 2 were collapsed together, and singletons that could not be merged were discarded. Reads were aligned against IMGT to assign V, D and J genes, CDR3 length and insertions or deletions at six rearrangement sites. Within each subset, clonotype counts were normalized to the number of sorted cells before true diversity and Gini coefficients were calculated with the tcR R package. Repertoire sharing was quantified using the overlap coefficient calculated on TCRB nucleotide sequences. As a proxy for the pre-selection repertoire, out-of-frame TCRB sequences from naive cells were analyzed. TCRdb provides this immuneACCESS table in a form limited to in-frame rearrangements. Some clones are lacking; in checked studies, under half of them reflect an unresolved V gene, and why the rest are absent is not known. V and J calls and clone size follow that table, whereas D and trimming were derived from the DNA. Across this sample there are some 900,000 clones, with 15% to 20% seen only once. The biggest ten clones account for around 0.02% of the sample.

The sequence is built from TRBV28 and TRBJ2-1, and 9 junction bases match TRBD2. The receptor comes from a woman between 18 and 30 years old in good health. The sample comprised naive CD4+ T cells from blood. This sample's cell subset or site label indicates: true naive CD4+ T cells. DNA sequence: TGTGCCAGCAGTTTAGCAGGACTAGCGACAGATGAGCAGTTCTTC. Its coded protein is CASSLAGLATDEQFF.